This T cell receptor (beta chain) came from a study of cytomegalovirus exposure and HLA in healthy donors. PCR used 60 Vbeta primers and 13 Jbeta primers. TCRdb keeps only in-frame clones here, not all; method: immunoSEQ multiplex PCR. The data show roughly 110,000 clones, roughly 72% seen once. V was pared by 0 bases and J by 7 bases, with 9 bases of the junction left unmatched. The CDR3 runs 16 residues. Germline-derived CDR1 and CDR2 are MNHNS and SASEGT. The TCR was taken from a man aged 30 to 39 in good health and CMV-seronegative. The sample comprised PBMCs. The rearrangement uses TRBV6-1 and TRBJ2-7; TRBD2 aligns across 10 bases. The CDR3 DNA reads TGTGCCAGCAGTGAAGCCCAACTAGCGGGAACGGGTGAGCAGTACTTC. It specifies CASSEAQLAGTGEQYF.